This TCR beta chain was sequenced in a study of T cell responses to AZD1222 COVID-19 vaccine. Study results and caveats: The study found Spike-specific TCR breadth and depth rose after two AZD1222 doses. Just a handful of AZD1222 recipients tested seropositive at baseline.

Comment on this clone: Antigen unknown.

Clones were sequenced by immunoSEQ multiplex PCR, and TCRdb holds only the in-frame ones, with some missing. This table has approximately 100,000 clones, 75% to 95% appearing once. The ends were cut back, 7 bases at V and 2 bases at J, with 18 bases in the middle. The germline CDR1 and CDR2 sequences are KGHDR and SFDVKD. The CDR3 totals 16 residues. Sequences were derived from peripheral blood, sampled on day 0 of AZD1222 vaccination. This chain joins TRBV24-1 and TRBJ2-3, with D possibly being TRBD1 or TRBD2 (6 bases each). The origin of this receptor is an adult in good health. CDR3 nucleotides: TGTGCCACCAGGGAAGGACAGTCGGGGGTCACAGATACGCAGTATTTT. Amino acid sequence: CATREGQSGVTDTQYF.